This T cell receptor beta chain was profiled in a study of cytomegalovirus exposure and HLA in healthy donors. CDR1 SGDLS and CDR2 YYNGEE come from the germline V gene. The V segment lost 0 bases and the J segment 1 base; nucleotides outside the gene matches: 9. The CDR3 extends over 17 amino acids. The PCR had 60 Vbeta and 13 Jbeta primers. Clones were read by immunoSEQ multiplex PCR, and TCRdb kept only the in-frame ones, dropping some. The data hold about 140,000 clones, with around 80% observed a single time. The sequence was collected from a man in his thirties or forties in good health and CMV-seropositive. The sequenced sample was PBMCs. V gene TRBV9 combines with J gene TRBJ2-5; the match to TRBD2 covers 7 bases. CDR3 in DNA: TGTGCCAGCAGCGTAGGGAGTTTGAGGGAGGGCCAAGAGACCCAGTACTTC. Amino acid sequence: CASSVGSLREGQETQYF.